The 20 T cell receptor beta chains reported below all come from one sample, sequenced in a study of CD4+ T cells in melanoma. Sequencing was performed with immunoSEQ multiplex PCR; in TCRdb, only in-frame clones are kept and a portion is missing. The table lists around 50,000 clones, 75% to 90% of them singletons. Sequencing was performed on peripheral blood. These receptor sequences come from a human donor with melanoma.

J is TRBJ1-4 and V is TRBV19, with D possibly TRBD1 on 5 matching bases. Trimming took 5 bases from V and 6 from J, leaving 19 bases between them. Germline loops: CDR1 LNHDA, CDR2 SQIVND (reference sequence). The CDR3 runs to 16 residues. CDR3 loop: CASSSLYDGHDEKLFF. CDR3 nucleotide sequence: TGTGCCAGTAGTTCGCTCTACGACGGACATGATGAAAAACTGTTTTTT.

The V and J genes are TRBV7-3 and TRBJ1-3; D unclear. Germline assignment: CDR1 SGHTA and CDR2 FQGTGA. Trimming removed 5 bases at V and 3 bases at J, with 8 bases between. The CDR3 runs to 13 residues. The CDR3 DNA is TGTGCCAGCAGCCCCGACAATGGAAACACCATATATTTT. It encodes CASSPDNGNTIYF.

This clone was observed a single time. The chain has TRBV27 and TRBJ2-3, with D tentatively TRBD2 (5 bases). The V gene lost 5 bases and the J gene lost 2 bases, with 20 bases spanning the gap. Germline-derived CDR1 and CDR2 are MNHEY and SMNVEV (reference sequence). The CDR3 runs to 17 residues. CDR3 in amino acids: CASSLRIPGGSTDTQYF. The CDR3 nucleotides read TGTGCCAGCAGTCTAAGGATCCCCGGCGGGTCCACAGATACGCAGTATTTT.

This CDR3 is CASTLNTEAFF. CDR3 DNA: TGTGCCAGCACCTTGAACACTGAAGCTTTCTTT. The rearrangement uses TRBV7-8 and TRBJ1-1; D call uncertain. CDR3 length equals 11 residues. Germline V gives CDR1 SGHVS, CDR2 FQNEAQ. V gave up 7 bases and J gave up 0 bases, with 3 bases separating them.

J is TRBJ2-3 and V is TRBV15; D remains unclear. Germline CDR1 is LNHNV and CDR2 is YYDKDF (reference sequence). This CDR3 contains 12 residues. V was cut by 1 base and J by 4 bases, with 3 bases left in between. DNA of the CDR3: TGTGCCACCAGCAGAGTGGCAGATACGCAGTATTTT. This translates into CATSRVADTQYF. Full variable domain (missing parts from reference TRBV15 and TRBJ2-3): DAMVIQNPRYQVTQFGKPVTLSCSQTLNHNVMYWYQQKSSQAPKLLFHYYDKDFNNEADTPDNFQSRRPNTSFCFLDIRSPGLGDTAMYLCATSRVADTQYFGPGTRLTVL.

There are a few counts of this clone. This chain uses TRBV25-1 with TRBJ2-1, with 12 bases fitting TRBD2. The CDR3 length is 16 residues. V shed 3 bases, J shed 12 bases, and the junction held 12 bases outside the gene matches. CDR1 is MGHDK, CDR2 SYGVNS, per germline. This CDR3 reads CASSDHASGGGIRQFF. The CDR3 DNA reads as TGTGCCAGCAGTGATCACGCTAGCGGGGGGGGAATACGGCAGTTCTTC.

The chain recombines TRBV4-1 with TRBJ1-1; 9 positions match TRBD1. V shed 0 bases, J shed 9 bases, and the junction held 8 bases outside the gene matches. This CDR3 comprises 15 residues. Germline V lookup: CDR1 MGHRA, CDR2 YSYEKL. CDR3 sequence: CASSQDGGQGGQAFF. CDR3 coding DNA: TGCGCCAGCAGCCAAGATGGGGGACAGGGCGGGCAAGCTTTCTTT.

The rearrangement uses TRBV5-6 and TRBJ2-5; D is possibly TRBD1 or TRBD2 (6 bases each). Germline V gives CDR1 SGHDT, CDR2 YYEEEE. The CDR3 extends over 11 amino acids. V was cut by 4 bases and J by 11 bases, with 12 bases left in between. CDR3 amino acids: CASSGGGEQYF. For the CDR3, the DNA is TGTGCCAGCAGCGGAGGGGGAGAGCAGTACTTC.

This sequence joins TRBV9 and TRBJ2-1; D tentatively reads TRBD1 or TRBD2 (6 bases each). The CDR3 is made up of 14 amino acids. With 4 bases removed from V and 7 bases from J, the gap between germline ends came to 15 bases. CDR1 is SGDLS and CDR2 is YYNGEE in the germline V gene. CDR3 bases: TGTGCCAGCAGCCGGGGGCAGGGCTCGAATGAGCAGTTCTTC. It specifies CASSRGQGSNEQFF.

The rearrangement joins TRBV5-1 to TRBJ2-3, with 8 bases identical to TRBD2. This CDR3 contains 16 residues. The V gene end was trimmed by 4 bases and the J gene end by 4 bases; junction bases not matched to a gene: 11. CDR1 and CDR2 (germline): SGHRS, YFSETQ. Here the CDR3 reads CASSGGGPVYADTQYF. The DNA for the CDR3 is TGCGCCAGCAGCGGCGGGGGGCCTGTTTATGCAGATACGCAGTATTTT. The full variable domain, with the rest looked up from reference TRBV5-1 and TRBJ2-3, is KAGVTQTPRYLIKTRGQQVTLSCSPISGHRSVSWYQQTPGQGLQFLFEYFSETQRNKGNFPGRFSGRQFSNSRSEMNVSTLELGDSALYLCASSGGGPVYADTQYFGPGTRLTVL.

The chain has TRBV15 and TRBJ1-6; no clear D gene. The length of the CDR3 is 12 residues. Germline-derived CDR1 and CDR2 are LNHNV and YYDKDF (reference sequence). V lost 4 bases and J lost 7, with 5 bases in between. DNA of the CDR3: TGTGCCACCAGCAACCTCAATTCACCCCTCCACTTT. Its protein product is CATSNLNSPLHF.

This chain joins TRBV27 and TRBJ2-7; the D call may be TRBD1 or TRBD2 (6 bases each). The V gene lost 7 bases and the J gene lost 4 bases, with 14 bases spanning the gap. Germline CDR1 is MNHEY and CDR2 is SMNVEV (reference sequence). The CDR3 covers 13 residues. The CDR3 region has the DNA TGTGCCAGCACATCGGGGGCTGGATACGAGCAGTACTTC. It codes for CASTSGAGYEQYF.

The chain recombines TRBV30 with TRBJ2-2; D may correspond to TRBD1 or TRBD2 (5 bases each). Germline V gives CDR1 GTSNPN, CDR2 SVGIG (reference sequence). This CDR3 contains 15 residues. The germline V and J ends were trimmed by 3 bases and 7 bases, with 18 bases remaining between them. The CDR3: CAWRRGPLRIGELFF. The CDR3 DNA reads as TGTGCCTGGAGGAGGGGCCCATTAAGAATCGGGGAGCTGTTTTTT.

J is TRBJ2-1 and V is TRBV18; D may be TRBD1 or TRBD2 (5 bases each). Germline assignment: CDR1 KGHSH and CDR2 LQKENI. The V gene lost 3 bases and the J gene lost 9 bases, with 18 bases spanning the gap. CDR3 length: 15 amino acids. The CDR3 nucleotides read TGTGCCAGCTCACCTCCGTGGGACGGGTCCAGTGAGCAGTTCTTC. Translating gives CASSPPWDGSSEQFF. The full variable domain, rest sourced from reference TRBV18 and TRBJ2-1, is NAGVMQNPRHLVRRRGQEARLRCSPMKGHSHVYWYRQLPEEGLKFMVYLQKENIIDESGMPKERFSAEFPKEGPSILRIQQVVRGDSAAYFCASSPPWDGSSEQFFGPGTRLTVL.

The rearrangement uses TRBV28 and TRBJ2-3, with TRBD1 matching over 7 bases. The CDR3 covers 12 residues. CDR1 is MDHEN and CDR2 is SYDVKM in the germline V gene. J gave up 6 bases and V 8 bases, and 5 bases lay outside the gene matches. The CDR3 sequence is CASRTGPDTQYF. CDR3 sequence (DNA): TGTGCCAGCCGGACAGGTCCTGATACGCAGTATTTT.

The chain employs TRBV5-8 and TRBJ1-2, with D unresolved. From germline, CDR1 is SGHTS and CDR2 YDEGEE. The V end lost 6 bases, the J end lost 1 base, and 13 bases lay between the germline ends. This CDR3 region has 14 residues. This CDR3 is CASTAGPLNYGYTF. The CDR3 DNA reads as TGTGCCAGCACGGCAGGACCGCTTAACTATGGCTACACCTTC.

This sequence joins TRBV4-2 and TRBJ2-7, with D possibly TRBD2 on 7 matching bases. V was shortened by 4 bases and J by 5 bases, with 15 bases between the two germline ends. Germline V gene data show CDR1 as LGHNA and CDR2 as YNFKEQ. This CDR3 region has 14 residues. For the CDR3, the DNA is TGTGCCAGCAGCCTCGTGAGGGGGGGCAACGAGCAGTACTTC. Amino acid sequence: CASSLVRGGNEQYF.

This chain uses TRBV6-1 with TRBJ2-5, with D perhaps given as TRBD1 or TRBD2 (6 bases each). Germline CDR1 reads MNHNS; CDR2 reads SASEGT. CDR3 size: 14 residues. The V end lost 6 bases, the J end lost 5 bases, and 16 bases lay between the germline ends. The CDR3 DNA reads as TGTGCCAGCAGCCCCTTGGGGGGCCGGGAGACCCAGTACTTC. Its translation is CASSPLGGRETQYF.

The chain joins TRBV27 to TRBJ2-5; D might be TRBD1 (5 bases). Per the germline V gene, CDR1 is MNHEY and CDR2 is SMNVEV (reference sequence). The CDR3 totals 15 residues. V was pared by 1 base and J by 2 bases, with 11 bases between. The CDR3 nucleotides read TGTGCCAGCAGTTTATTCACCGACAGACAAGAGACCCAGTACTTC. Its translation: CASSLFTDRQETQYF.

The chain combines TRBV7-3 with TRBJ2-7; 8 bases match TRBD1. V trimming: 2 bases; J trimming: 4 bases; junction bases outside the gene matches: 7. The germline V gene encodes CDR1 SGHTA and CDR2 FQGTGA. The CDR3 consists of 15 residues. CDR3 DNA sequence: TGTGCCAGCAGCTTACTCCCAGGGGGCCTGTACGAGCAGTACTTC. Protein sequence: CASSLLPGGLYEQYF.